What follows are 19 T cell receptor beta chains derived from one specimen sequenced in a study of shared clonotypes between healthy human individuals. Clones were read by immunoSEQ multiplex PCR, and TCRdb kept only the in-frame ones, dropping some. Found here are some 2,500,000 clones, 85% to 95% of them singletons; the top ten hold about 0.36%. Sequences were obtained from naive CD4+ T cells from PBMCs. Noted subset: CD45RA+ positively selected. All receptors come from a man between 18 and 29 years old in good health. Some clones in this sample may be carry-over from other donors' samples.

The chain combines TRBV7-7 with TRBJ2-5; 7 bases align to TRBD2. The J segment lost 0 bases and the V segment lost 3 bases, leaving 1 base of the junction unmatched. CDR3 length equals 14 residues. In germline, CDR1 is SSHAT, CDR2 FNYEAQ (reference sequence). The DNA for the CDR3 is TGTGCCAGCAGCTTTCGGGAGGACCAAGAGACCCAGTACTTC. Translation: CASSFREDQETQYF.

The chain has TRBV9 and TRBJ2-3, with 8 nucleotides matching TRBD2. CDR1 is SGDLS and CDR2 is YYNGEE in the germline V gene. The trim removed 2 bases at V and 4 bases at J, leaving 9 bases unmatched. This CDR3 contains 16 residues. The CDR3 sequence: CASSVLAGLVPDTQYF. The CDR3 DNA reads TGTGCCAGCAGCGTTTTAGCGGGACTAGTTCCAGATACGCAGTATTTT.

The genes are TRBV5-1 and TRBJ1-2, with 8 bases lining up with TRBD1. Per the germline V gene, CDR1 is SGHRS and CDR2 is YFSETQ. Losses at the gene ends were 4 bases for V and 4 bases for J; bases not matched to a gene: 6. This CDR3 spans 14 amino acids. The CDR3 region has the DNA TGCGCCAGCAGCCCAGTCACAGGGGGCTATGGCTACACCTTC. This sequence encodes CASSPVTGGYGYTF. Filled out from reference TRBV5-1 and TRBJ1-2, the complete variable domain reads KAGVTQTPRYLIKTRGQQVTLSCSPISGHRSVSWYQQTPGQGLQFLFEYFSETQRNKGNFPGRFSGRQFSNSRSEMNVSTLELGDSALYLCASSPVTGGYGYTFGSGTRLTVV.

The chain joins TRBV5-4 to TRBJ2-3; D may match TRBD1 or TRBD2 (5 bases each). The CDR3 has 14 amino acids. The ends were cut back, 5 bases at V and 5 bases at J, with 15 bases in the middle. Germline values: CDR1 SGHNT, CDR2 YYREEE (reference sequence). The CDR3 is CASSSGRQGDTQYF. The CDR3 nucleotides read TGTGCCAGCAGTTCGGGACGGCAGGGAGATACGCAGTATTTT.

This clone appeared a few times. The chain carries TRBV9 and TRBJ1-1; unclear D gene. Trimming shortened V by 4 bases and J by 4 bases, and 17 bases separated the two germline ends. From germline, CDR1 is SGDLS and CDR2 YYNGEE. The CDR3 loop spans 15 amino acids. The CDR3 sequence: CASSPEEGSGTEAFF. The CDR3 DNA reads TGTGCCAGCAGCCCCGAAGAGGGTTCGGGCACTGAAGCTTTCTTT.

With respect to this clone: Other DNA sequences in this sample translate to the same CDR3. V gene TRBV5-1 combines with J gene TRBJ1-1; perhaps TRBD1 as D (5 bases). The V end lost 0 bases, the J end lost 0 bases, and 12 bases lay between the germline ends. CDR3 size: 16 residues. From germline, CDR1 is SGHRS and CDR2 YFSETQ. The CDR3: CASSLVGGSVNTEAFF. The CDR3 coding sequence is TGCGCCAGCAGCTTGGTTGGGGGTTCAGTGAACACTGAAGCTTTCTTT.

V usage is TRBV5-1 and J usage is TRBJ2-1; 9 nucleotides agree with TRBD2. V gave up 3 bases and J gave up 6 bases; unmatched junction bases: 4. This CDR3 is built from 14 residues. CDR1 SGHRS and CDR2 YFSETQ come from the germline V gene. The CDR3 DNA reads TGCGCCAGCAGCTCCGCGGGAGGGGGCAATGAGCAGTTCTTC. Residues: CASSSAGGGNEQFF.

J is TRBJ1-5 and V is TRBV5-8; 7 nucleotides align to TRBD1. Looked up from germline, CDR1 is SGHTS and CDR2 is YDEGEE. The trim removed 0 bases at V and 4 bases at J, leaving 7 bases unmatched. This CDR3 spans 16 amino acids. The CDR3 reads CASSLDQGGRNQPQHF. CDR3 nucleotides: TGTGCCAGCAGCTTGGACCAGGGGGGCAGAAATCAGCCCCAGCATTTT.

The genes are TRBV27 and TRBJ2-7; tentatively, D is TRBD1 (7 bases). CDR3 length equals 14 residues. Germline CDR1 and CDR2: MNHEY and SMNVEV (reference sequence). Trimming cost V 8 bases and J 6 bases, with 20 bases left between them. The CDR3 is CASRPYRGTVEQYF. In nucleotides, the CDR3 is TGTGCCAGCCGTCCCTACCGCGGGACAGTCGAGCAGTACTTC.

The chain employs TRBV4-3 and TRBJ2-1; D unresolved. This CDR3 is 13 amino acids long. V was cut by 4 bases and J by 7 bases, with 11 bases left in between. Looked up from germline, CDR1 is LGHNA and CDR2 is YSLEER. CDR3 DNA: TGCGCCAGCAGCCCCCGGCCGTGGAATGAGCAGTTCTTC. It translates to CASSPRPWNEQFF.

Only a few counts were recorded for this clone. The chain's CDR3 is CSVDPGVEAFF. The CDR3, as DNA: TGCAGCGTTGATCCGGGAGTAGAAGCTTTCTTT. V gene TRBV29-1 combines with J gene TRBJ1-1, with D unclear. The germline V gene encodes CDR1 SQVTM and CDR2 ANQGSEA. The CDR3 sequence is 11 residues long. Trimming took 3 bases from V and 8 from J, leaving 10 bases between them.

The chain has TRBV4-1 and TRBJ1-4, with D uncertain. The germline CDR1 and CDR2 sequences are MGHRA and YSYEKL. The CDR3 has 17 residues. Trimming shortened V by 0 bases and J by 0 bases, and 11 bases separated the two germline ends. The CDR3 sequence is CASSQEWQVATNEKLFF. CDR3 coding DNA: TGCGCCAGCAGCCAAGAATGGCAGGTTGCAACTAATGAAAAACTGTTTTTT.

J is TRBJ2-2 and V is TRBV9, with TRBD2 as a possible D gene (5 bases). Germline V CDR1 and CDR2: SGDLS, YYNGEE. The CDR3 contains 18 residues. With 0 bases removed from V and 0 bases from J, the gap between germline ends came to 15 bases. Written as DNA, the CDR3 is TGTGCCAGCAGCGTAGCTAAAAAGGCGGGCGCGAACACCGGGGAGCTGTTTTTT. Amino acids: CASSVAKKAGANTGELFF.

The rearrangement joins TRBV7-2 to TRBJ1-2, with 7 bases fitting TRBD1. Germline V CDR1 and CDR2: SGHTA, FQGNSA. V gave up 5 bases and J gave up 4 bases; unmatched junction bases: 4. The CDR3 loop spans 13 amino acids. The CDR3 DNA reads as TGTGCCAGCAGCCCGGACAGGCGCTATGGCTACACCTTC. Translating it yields CASSPDRRYGYTF.

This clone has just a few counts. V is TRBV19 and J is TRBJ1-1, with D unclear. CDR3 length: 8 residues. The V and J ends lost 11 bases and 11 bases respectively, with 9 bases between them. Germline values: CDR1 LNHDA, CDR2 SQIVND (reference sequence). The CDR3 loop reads CAALGAFF. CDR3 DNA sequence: TGTGCCGCCCTTGGGGCTTTCTTT.

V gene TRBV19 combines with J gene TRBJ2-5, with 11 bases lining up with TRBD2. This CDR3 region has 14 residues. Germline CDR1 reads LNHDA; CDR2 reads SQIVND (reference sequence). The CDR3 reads CATMGTSGKETQYF. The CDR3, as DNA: TGTGCTACCATGGGGACTAGCGGAAAAGAGACCCAGTACTTC.

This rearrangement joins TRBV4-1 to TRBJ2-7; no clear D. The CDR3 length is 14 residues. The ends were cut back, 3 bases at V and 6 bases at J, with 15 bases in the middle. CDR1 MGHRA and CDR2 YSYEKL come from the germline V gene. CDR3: CASSQDTGRPEQYF. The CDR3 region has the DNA TGCGCCAGCAGCCAGGATACCGGCAGACCCGAGCAGTACTTC.

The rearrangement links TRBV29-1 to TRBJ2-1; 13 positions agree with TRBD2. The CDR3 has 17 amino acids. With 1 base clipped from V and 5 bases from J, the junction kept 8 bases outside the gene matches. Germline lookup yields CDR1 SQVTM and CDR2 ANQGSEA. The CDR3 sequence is CSVEGGTSGTIHNEQFF. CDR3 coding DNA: TGCAGCGTTGAAGGTGGGACTAGCGGGACGATCCACAATGAGCAGTTCTTC.

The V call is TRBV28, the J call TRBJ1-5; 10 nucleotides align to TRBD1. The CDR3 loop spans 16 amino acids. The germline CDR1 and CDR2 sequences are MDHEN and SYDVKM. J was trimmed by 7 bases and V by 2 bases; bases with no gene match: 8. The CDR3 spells CASSLVVGTGDQPQHF. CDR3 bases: TGTGCCAGCAGTTTAGTAGTCGGGACAGGGGACCAGCCCCAGCATTTT.